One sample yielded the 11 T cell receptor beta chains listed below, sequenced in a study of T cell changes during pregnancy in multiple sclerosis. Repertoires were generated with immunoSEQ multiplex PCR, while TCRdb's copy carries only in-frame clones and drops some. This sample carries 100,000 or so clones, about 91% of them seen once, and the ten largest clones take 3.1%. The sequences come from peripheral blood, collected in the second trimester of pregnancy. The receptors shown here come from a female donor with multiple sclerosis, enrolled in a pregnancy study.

DNA for the CDR3: TGTGCCAGCAGGACAACTTCCAATCAGCCCCAGCATTTT. Translated: CASRTTSNQPQHF. This rearrangement joins TRBV6-1 to TRBJ1-5; D is uncertain. Trimming took off 6 bases at V and 3 bases at J, with 9 bases between the two ends. In germline, CDR1 is MNHNS, CDR2 SASEGT. The CDR3 is 13 amino acids.

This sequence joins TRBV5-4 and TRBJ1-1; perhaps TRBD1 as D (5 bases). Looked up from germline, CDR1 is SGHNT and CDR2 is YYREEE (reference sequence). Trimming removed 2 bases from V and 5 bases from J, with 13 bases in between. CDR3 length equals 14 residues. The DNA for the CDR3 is TGTGCCAGCAGCTTAAGGGGCGGGAAGACTGAAGCTTTCTTT. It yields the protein CASSLRGGKTEAFF.

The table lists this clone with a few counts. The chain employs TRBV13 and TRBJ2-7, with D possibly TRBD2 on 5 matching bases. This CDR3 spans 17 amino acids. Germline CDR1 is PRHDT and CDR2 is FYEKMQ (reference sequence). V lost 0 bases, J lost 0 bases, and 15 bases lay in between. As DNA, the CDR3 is TGTGCCAGCAGCTTAGGCCTGGCGGAGGCCCGCTCCTACGAGCAGTACTTC. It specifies CASSLGLAEARSYEQYF.

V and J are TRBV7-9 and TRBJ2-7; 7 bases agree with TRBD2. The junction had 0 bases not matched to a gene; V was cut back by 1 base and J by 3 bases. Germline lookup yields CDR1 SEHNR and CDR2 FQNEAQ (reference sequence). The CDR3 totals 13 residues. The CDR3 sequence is CASSLGGGYEQYF. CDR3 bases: TGTGCCAGCAGCTTAGGGGGGGGCTACGAGCAGTACTTC.

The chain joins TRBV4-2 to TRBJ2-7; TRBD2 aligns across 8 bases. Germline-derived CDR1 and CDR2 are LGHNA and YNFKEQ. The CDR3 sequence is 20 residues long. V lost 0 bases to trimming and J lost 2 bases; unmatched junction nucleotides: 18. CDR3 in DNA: TGTGCCAGCAGCCAAGATTTGGCAGGGAGTACTAGCGGTTCAGCCTACGAGCAGTACTTC. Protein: CASSQDLAGSTSGSAYEQYF.

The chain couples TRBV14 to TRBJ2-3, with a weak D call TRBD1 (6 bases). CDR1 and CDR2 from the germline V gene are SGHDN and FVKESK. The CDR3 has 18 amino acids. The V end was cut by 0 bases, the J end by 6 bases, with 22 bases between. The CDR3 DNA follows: TGTGCCAGCAGCCAAGAAGTGGGTGGACAGTACTTGGGGGATACGCAGTATTTT. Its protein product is CASSQEVGGQYLGDTQYF.

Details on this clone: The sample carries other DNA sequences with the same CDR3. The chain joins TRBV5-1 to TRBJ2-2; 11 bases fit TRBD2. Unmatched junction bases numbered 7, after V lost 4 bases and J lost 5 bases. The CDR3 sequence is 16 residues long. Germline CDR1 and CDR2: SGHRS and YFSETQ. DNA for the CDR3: TGCGCCAGCAGCCAACTAGCGGGAGTAGGTACCGGGGAGCTGTTTTTT. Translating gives CASSQLAGVGTGELFF.

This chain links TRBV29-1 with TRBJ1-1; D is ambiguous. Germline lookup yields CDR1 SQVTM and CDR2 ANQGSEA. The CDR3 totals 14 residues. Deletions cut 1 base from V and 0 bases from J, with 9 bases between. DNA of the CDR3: TGCAGCGTTGAAGGCAGGAAGATGAACACTGAAGCTTTCTTT. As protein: CSVEGRKMNTEAFF.

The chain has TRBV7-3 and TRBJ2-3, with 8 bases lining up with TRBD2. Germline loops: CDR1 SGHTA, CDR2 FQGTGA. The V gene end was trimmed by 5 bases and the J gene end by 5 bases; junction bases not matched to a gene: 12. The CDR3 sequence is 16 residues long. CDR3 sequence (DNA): TGTGCCAGCAGCCCAACGGGGGGGGCGGGACTAGATACGCAGTATTTT. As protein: CASSPTGGAGLDTQYF.

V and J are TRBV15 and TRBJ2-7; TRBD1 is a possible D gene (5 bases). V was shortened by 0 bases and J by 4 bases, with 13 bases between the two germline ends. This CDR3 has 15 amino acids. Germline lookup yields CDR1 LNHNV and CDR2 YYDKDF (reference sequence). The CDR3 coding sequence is TGTGCCACCAGCAGAGACGCGACAGCCCAATACGAGCAGTACTTC. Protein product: CATSRDATAQYEQYF.

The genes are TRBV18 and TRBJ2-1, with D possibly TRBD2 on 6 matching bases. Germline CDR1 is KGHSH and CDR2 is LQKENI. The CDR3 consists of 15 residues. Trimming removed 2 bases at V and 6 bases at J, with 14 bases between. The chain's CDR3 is CASSPRTGALNEQFF. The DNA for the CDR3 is TGTGCCAGCTCACCAAGGACGGGAGCTCTCAATGAGCAGTTCTTC.